One and the same sample provided the 15 T cell receptor beta chains below, sequenced in a study of T cell repertoires in cytomegalovirus infection. For these receptors, no antigen is known. TCRdb analysed the reads with MiXCR anew, one entry per CDR3 protein. This table holds 84,000 or so distinct CDR3 sequences, 40% to 50% found once. This specimen consisted of CD8+ T cells from cultured PBMCs, obtained from culture after CMV antigen stimulation. The receptors were gathered from a human donor in good health (CMV status not recorded). Some clones in this sample may be carry-over from other donors' samples.

The genes are TRBV27 and TRBJ2-7; 8 nucleotides line up with TRBD1. Looked up from germline, CDR1 is MNHEY and CDR2 is SMNVEV (reference sequence). The CDR3 contains 13 residues. Trimming cost V 6 bases and J 4 bases; bases outside gene matches: 5. This chain's CDR3 is CASRPGGRYEQYF. In nucleotides, the CDR3 is TGTGCCAGCAGACCAGGGGGCCGATACGAGCAGTACTTC.

This clonotype turned up a few times. The chain employs TRBV11-2 and TRBJ2-3; 7 nucleotides agree with TRBD1. Germline lookup yields CDR1 SGHAT and CDR2 FQNNGV. The CDR3 length is 15 residues. Trimming cost V 3 bases and J 8 bases; bases outside gene matches: 11. CDR3 sequence (DNA): TGTGCCAGCAGCTTGCCGCAGGGGGTCAGCGGTACGCAGTATTTT. It yields the protein CASSLPQGVSGTQYF.

This clonotype was seen once. This chain uses TRBV29-1 with TRBJ1-1; 12 nucleotides agree with TRBD1. V was clipped by 4 bases and J by 0 bases; unmatched bases: 12. CDR3 length: 18 residues. Germline V CDR1 and CDR2: SQVTM, ANQGSEA. The CDR3 DNA is TGCAGCGTTGGACTCTACTCCGGGACAGGGGGCCTGAACACTGAAGCTTTCTTT. It encodes CSVGLYSGTGGLNTEAFF.

This clonotype showed up just a few times. The rearrangement joins TRBV6-1 to TRBJ1-2, with D uncertain. The CDR3 is made up of 16 amino acids. The germline V gene has CDR1 MNHNS and CDR2 SASEGT. Trimming stripped 3 bases from V and 4 bases from J, with 18 bases between. This CDR3 reads CASSDMAAETLYGYTF. CDR3 DNA: TGTGCCAGCAGTGATATGGCGGCCGAAACCCTCTATGGCTACACCTTC.

V usage is TRBV6-6 and J usage is TRBJ1-1, with 10 bases that match TRBD1. Germline-derived CDR1 and CDR2 are MNHNY and SVGAGI (reference sequence). Losses at the gene ends were 7 bases for V and 4 bases for J; bases not matched to a gene: 9. There are 15 residues in the CDR3. CDR3 sequence (DNA): TGTGCCAGCATGCCCGGGACAGGGGTTCCCACTGAAGCTTTCTTT. Translation: CASMPGTGVPTEAFF.

This clonotype was picked up a small number of times. The genes are TRBV27 and TRBJ2-2; a possible D gene is TRBD1 (6 bases). Trimming removed 3 bases from V and 3 bases from J, with 8 bases in between. Germline assignment: CDR1 MNHEY and CDR2 SMNVEV (reference sequence). The CDR3 totals 14 residues. This chain's CDR3 is CASSFGTYTGELFF. For the CDR3, the DNA is TGTGCCAGCAGTTTCGGGACATACACCGGGGAGCTGTTTTTT.

The chain uses TRBV7-6 and TRBJ1-4, with D hard to call. Trimming stripped 4 bases from V and 12 bases from J, with 9 bases between. Germline values: CDR1 SGHVS, CDR2 FNYEAQ. The CDR3 totals 11 residues. As DNA, the CDR3 is TGTGCCAGCAGCTCTCGGGAGGAACTGTTTTTT. It specifies CASSSREELFF.

The chain employs TRBV7-9 and TRBJ1-2, with D possibly matching TRBD1 (6 bases). Per germline, CDR1 SEHNR and CDR2 FQNEAQ (reference sequence). V lost 5 bases and J lost 6, with 19 bases in between. The CDR3 runs 15 residues. The CDR3 here is CASSPPGWGQDGYTF. CDR3 nucleotides: TGTGCCAGCAGCCCCCCCGGATGGGGGCAGGATGGCTACACCTTC.

In this sample, this clonotype turned up once. This chain links TRBV12-3 or TRBV12-4 with TRBJ2-1, with TRBD2 matching 8 bases. CDR3 length equals 16 residues. Germline trimming cut 8 bases from V and 2 bases from J; bases unmatched to any gene: 11. CDR3 nucleotides: TGTGCCAGCTATTATAACGGGAGGGTCCCCTACAATGAGCAGTTCTTC. Residues: CASYYNGRVPYNEQFF.

This clonotype was counted a few times. The gene calls are TRBV10-3 and TRBJ2-3; 9 bases match TRBD1. The V gene's germline CDR1 is ENHRY and CDR2 SYGVKD. The CDR3 contains 11 residues. V gave up 6 bases and J gave up 12 bases; unmatched junction bases: 4. Here the CDR3 DNA reads TGTGCCATCAGGGACAGGGGTACACAGTATTTT. It translates to CAIRDRGTQYF.

The rearrangement uses TRBV7-8 and TRBJ1-2; TRBD1 aligns across 7 bases. V gave up 5 bases and J gave up 6 bases; unmatched junction bases: 15. CDR3 size: 16 residues. Germline assignment: CDR1 SGHVS and CDR2 FQNEAQ. CDR3 in amino acids: CASSLPMTGIADGYTF. The DNA of the CDR3 is TGTGCCAGCAGCCTACCCATGACAGGGATTGCCGATGGCTACACCTTC.

V gene TRBV4-1 combines with J gene TRBJ2-1; 9 bases agree with TRBD2. In germline, CDR1 is MGHRA, CDR2 YSYEKL. Trimming at V came to 2 bases and at J to 5 bases, leaving 10 bases not matched to a gene. This CDR3 has 17 amino acids. This CDR3 is CASSQQTIAGANNEQFF. For the CDR3, the DNA is TGCGCCAGCAGCCAACAAACCATAGCGGGAGCTAACAATGAGCAGTTCTTC.

This chain uses TRBV5-1 with TRBJ1-1, with a weak D call TRBD1 (5 bases). The V end lost 3 bases, the J end lost 6 bases, and 12 bases lay between the germline ends. Germline V gives CDR1 SGHRS, CDR2 YFSETQ. The CDR3 runs 13 residues. The CDR3 reads CASSSPGGAEAFF. DNA of the CDR3: TGCGCCAGCAGCTCCCCGGGGGGAGCTGAAGCTTTCTTT. The full variable domain, its missing parts supplied by reference TRBV5-1 and TRBJ1-1, is KAGVTQTPRYLIKTRGQQVTLSCSPISGHRSVSWYQQTPGQGLQFLFEYFSETQRNKGNFPGRFSGRQFSNSRSEMNVSTLELGDSALYLCASSSPGGAEAFFGQGTRLTVV.

This clonotype turned up a few times. J is TRBJ2-2 and V is TRBV28, with TRBD1 identical over 8 bases. The CDR3 is 12 residues long. Germline CDR1 MDHEN, CDR2 SYDVKM. With 11 bases clipped from V and 5 bases from J, the junction kept 4 bases outside the gene matches. CDR3 residues: CAAGGSTGELFF. The CDR3 nucleotides are TGTGCCGCAGGGGGCTCGACCGGGGAGCTGTTTTTT.

The V call is TRBV27, the J call TRBJ1-5; D is ambiguous. CDR1 and CDR2 (germline): MNHEY, SMNVEV (reference sequence). Trimming shortened V by 3 bases and J by 4 bases, and 13 bases separated the two germline ends. CDR3 length: 15 amino acids. The CDR3 reads CASSFSGAPNQPQHF. As DNA, the CDR3 is TGTGCCAGCAGTTTTTCAGGAGCCCCGAATCAGCCCCAGCATTTT.